These 12 T cell receptor beta chains share one sample of origin, sequenced in a study of control samples from healthy donors and cancer patients (TCRdb year 2020). Libraries were made using the immunoSEQ multiplex PCR assay. TCRdb limited this immuneACCESS table to in-frame rearrangements with V and J called. A share of clones is missing; checked studies link under half to unresolved V genes, and the rest is unexplained. For this sample the table gives 50,000 or so clones, of which approximately 93% were detected only once. Less than 25% of the sample belongs to the ten largest clones. The sequenced sample consisted of PBMCs. Every receptor here comes from a woman aged 50 to 60 with head and neck cancer.

This chain joins TRBV9 and TRBJ1-2, with 10 bases aligning to TRBD1. This CDR3 is built from 13 residues. V trimming: 0 bases; J trimming: 8 bases; junction bases outside the gene matches: 1. Germline lookup yields CDR1 SGDLS and CDR2 YYNGEE. The CDR3: CASSVATGGGYTF. CDR3 in DNA: TGTGCCAGCAGCGTAGCGACAGGGGGCGGCTACACCTTC.

The count of this clone is one. The chain combines TRBV9 with TRBJ1-2; a weak D match, TRBD1 (5 bases). The CDR3 runs 16 residues. The germline V and J ends were trimmed by 0 bases and 4 bases, with 16 bases remaining between them. CDR1 is SGDLS, CDR2 YYNGEE, per germline. CDR3 sequence (DNA): TGTGCCAGCAGCGTAGCTACGAAAGGGGCGTTCTATGGCTACACCTTC. Translated, it gives CASSVATKGAFYGYTF.

For the CDR3, the DNA is TGTGCCAGTAGTACCCTCGGACAGGTAGCTGAAGCTTTCTTT. Translated: CASSTLGQVAEAFF. This chain links TRBV19 with TRBJ1-1; 7 nucleotides line up with TRBD1. The CDR3 loop spans 14 amino acids. The V and J ends lost 4 bases and 6 bases, in that order; junction bases with no gene match: 8. Germline V gene data show CDR1 as LNHDA and CDR2 as SQIVND (reference sequence).

This clone was recorded only once. CDR3 amino acids: CASSPRLAGIQETQYF. The CDR3 DNA is TGCGCCAGCAGCCCTCGACTAGCGGGGATCCAAGAGACCCAGTACTTC. The J gene is TRBJ2-5, the V gene TRBV5-1; 11 bases map to TRBD2. The CDR3 is 16 amino acids. CDR1 is SGHRS and CDR2 is YFSETQ in the germline V gene. Losses at the gene ends were 4 bases for V and 1 base for J; bases not matched to a gene: 6.

This clone was seen just once. The rearrangement joins TRBV28 to TRBJ1-1, with no clear D. The CDR3 contains 12 residues. Trimming removed 2 bases at V and 11 bases at J, with 12 bases between. Per germline, CDR1 MDHEN and CDR2 SYDVKM. The CDR3 protein is CASSLIAGGAFF. The CDR3, as DNA: TGTGCCAGCAGTTTAATTGCAGGCGGTGCTTTCTTT.

The gene calls are TRBV21-1 and TRBJ2-3; the listed D gene, TRBD2, was not tested against the DNA. TRBV21-1 is a recognized pseudogene. The CDR3 has 17 residues. The CDR3 protein is CASSGGSGGTSTDTQYF. The CDR3 coding sequence is TGTGCCAGCAGCGGGGGTAGCGGGGGGACTAGCACAGATACGCAGTATTTT.

The chain carries TRBV10-3 and TRBJ2-7; D may correspond to TRBD1 or TRBD2 (6 bases each). The germline gives CDR1 ENHRY, CDR2 SYGVKD. V shed 7 bases and J shed 5 bases, with 18 bases lying between them. The CDR3 is 14 residues long. CDR3 sequence (DNA): TGTGCCATCACACCAACACAGGGAGGCAACGAGCAGTACTTC. This gives the protein CAITPTQGGNEQYF.

The chain is built from TRBV15 and TRBJ1-3; TRBD1 matches at 7 bases. The CDR3 is 16 amino acids. V dropped 1 base and J dropped 4; count of bases not matched to a gene: 7. Germline assignment: CDR1 LNHNV and CDR2 YYDKDF (reference sequence). The chain's CDR3 is CATSRGQGTAGNTIYF. CDR3 nucleotide sequence: TGTGCCACCAGCAGAGGACAGGGAACGGCAGGAAACACCATATATTTT.

The rearrangement links TRBV18 to TRBJ1-4; maybe TRBD1 (5 bases). The CDR3 spans 13 residues. The ends were cut back, 3 bases at V and 8 bases at J, with 10 bases in the middle. CDR1 is KGHSH and CDR2 is LQKENI in the germline V gene. This CDR3 is CASSPQGGEKLFF. In nucleotides, the CDR3 is TGTGCCAGCTCACCTCAGGGCGGAGAAAAACTGTTTTTT.

The chain joins TRBV27 to TRBJ2-7; possible D gene TRBD1, 6 bases. The CDR3 extends over 13 amino acids. V dropped 4 bases and J dropped 5 bases, with 12 bases sitting between them. Germline V gene sequence: CDR1 MNHEY, CDR2 SMNVEV (reference sequence). CDR3 sequence reads: CASSYQGSHEQYF. The DNA of the CDR3 is TGTGCCAGCAGTTATCAGGGGAGCCACGAGCAGTACTTC.

The genes are TRBV7-2 and TRBJ2-2; D gene ambiguous. CDR1 is SGHTA and CDR2 is FQGNSA in the germline V gene. The CDR3 contains 14 residues. V was trimmed by 3 bases and J by 6 bases, leaving 11 bases between them. The CDR3 DNA reads as TGTGCCAGCAGCTTCGGAACAGCCCCCGGGGAGCTGTTTTTT. Protein: CASSFGTAPGELFF. Together with reference TRBV7-2 and TRBJ2-2, the CDR3 gives the full variable domain: GAGVSQSPSNKVTEKGKDVELRCDPISGHTALYWYRQSLGQGLEFLIYFQGNSAPDKSGLPSDRFSAERTGGSVSTLTIQRTQQEDSAVYLCASSFGTAPGELFFGEGSRLTVL.

This chain joins TRBV15 and TRBJ1-1; 11 positions match TRBD1. The CDR3 has 16 residues. Germline CDR1 is LNHNV and CDR2 is YYDKDF (reference sequence). The V and J ends lost 0 bases and 3 bases, in that order; junction bases with no gene match: 3. The CDR3 nucleotides are TGTGCCACCAGCAGAGATTTGGGACAGGGGGACACTGAAGCTTTCTTT. Protein: CATSRDLGQGDTEAFF.